A selection of T cell receptor beta chains follows, all from one sample in a study of T cells after posttransplantation cyclophosphamide. The data were produced by immunoSEQ multiplex PCR, yet TCRdb's version contains in-frame clones alone and is incomplete. The sample presents 9,500 to 12,000 clones, none singletons. The sample was PBMCs, taken after allogeneic stem cell transplant with posttransplant cyclophosphamide. These receptor sequences come from a female patient aged 40-50 years who received an allogeneic stem cell transplant from a related donor, was CMV-positive, and had no GVHD. Among the T cells, some may be from the graft donor. Each CDR3 is given with its conserved first and last residue. D genes are given only for firm matches. Size tells how often a clone was seen (once, few, many) or the class of an expanded clone, and some rows leave it out.

CASSSFRGWNTEAFF TGTGCCAGCAGTTCATTCCGGGGGTGGAACACTGAAGCTTTCTTT . TRBJ1-1 TRBV6-6 many
CASSYPRTSPDTQYF TGTGCCAGCAGTTACCCTCGGACTAGCCCAGATACGCAGTATTTT TRBD2 TRBJ2-3 TRBV6-2/TRBV6-3 many
CASSFSSTGQGSYEQYF TGTGCCAGCAGTTTTTCTTCAACGGGACAGGGGTCCTACGAGCAGTACTTC TRBD1 TRBJ2-7 TRBV13 .
CASSEEGVSGNEQFF TGTGCCAGCAGTGAAGAGGGGGTTTCAGGGAATGAGCAGTTCTTC . TRBJ2-1 TRBV2 many
CSGLTGGNTEAFF TGCAGCGGGTTGACAGGGGGGAACACTGAAGCTTTCTTT TRBD1 TRBJ1-1 TRBV29-1 few
CASSHSGRQANYGYTF TGTGCCAGCAGCCATTCGGGAAGACAGGCGAACTATGGCTACACCTTC . TRBJ1-2 TRBV7-9 medium-sized
CASSPSQNRRPSTDTQYF TGTGCCAGCTCACCAAGTCAGAACAGAAGGCCTAGCACAGATACGCAGTATTTT . TRBJ2-3 TRBV18 many
CAISGQARSQETQYF TGTGCCATCAGTGGACAGGCCAGATCTCAAGAGACCCAGTACTTC . TRBJ2-5 TRBV10-3 many
CASSRDPDSSYNSPLHF TGTGCCAGCAGTCGTGACCCCGACAGCTCCTATAATTCACCCCTCCACTTT . TRBJ1-6 TRBV5-6 many
CASSLDSQSGANVLTF TGTGCCAGCAGCTTAGACAGCCAGTCTGGGGCCAACGTCCTGACTTTC . TRBJ2-6 TRBV7-9 many
CASRVRQGDQPQHF TGTGCCAGTAGGGTACGACAGGGCGATCAGCCCCAGCATTTT TRBD1 TRBJ1-5 TRBV19 many
CSVEDPRTGNEKLFF TGCAGCGTTGAAGATCCGAGGACAGGGAATGAAAAACTGTTTTTT TRBD1 TRBJ1-4 TRBV29-1 many
CASSSTDRAYGYTF TGCGCCAGCAGCTCTACAGACAGGGCCTATGGCTACACCTTC TRBD1 TRBJ1-2 TRBV5-1 many
CATSAGGVPFQPQHF TGTGCCACCAGTGCGGGGGGGGTCCCCTTTCAGCCCCAGCATTTT . TRBJ1-5 TRBV24-1 many
CASGTLAGPKWEQYF TGTGCCAGCGGAACCCTAGCGGGGCCAAAGTGGGAGCAGTACTTC TRBD2 TRBJ2-7 TRBV11-2 many
CASIDRGRVNFNYGYTF TGTGCCAGCATCGACCGGGGAAGGGTGAACTTTAACTATGGCTACACCTTC . TRBJ1-2 TRBV5-6 many
CASSLMVGDTQYF TGTGCCAGCAGCTTAATGGTCGGAGATACGCAGTATTTT . TRBJ2-3 TRBV7-3 many
CASSTDNPNYGYTF TGTGCCAGCTCTACAGACAACCCTAACTATGGCTACACCTTC . TRBJ1-2 TRBV18 many
CASSLQLNNEQFF TGTGCCAGCAGCCTACAACTAAACAATGAGCAGTTCTTC . TRBJ2-1 TRBV9 many
CASSRGQGVNSPLHF TGTGCCAGCAGTAGGGGACAGGGGGTAAATTCACCCCTCCACTTT TRBD1 TRBJ1-6 TRBV6-5 medium-sized
CASSPTGLSGNTIYF TGTGCCAGCAGTCCGACAGGACTCTCTGGAAACACCATATATTTT . TRBJ1-3 TRBV12-3/TRBV12-4 many
CASSSLRMEGETQYF TGTGCCAGCAGCTCCCTGAGAATGGAGGGGGAGACCCAGTACTTC . TRBJ2-5 TRBV7-8 few
CASSLTGITRQAFF TGTGCCAGCAGCTTAACGGGGATAACGAGGCAAGCTTTCTTT . TRBJ1-1 TRBV5-6 many
CASSQEKAGGTGELFF TGCGCCAGCAGCCAAGAAAAAGCGGGGGGGACCGGGGAGCTGTTTTTT TRBD2 TRBJ2-2 TRBV4-1 few
CASSESLWDRFGEAFF TGCGCCAGCAGTGAGTCGCTGTGGGACAGGTTTGGTGAAGCTTTCTTT TRBD1 TRBJ1-1 TRBV10-2 many
CASSRWDRGPNQPQHF TGTGCCAGCAGCCGATGGGACAGGGGCCCCAATCAGCCCCAGCATTTT TRBD1 TRBJ1-5 TRBV5-6 many